The entry below describes one T cell receptor (beta chain). Clones were sequenced by immunoSEQ multiplex PCR, and TCRdb holds only the in-frame ones, with some missing. Found here are fewer than 400,000 clones, approximately 67% of them singletons; the top ten hold about 5.9%. These data originate in a study of cytotoxic CD8 clonotypes in ibrutinib-treated CLL. V gave up 8 bases and J gave up 1 base, with 8 bases separating them. The CDR3 is made up of 12 amino acids. CDR1 is SGHRS, CDR2 YFSETQ, per germline. This sequence was found in a human donor with chronic lymphocytic leukemia. The chain couples TRBV5-1 to TRBJ2-3; D not certain. The sequencing used PBMCs, collected after 36 months of ibrutinib treatment. The CDR3 loop reads CASRRGTDTQYF. The CDR3 bases are TGCGCCAGTCGCCGGGGCACAGATACGCAGTATTTT.